This T cell receptor beta chain is drawn from a study of OX40 agonist ivuxolimab in advanced cancers. For the study at large: Patients in the trial were receiving intravenous ivuxolimab every 2 weeks, at doses of 0.01 to 10 mg/kg. Dose-escalation patients' cancers were hepatocellular carcinoma, melanoma, renal cell or head and neck cancer. Three patients, one with hepatocellular carcinoma and two with cutaneous melanoma, achieved partial responses.

CDR1 and CDR2 (germline): SGHTA, FQGNSA. The CDR3 sequence is 12 residues long. The V end was cut by 1 base, the J end by 7 bases, with 7 bases between. General study points: Expanded clones were, on average, more numerous among CD8+ T cells than CD4+.

In regard to this clone: No antigen is known for it.

The protocol was immunoSEQ multiplex PCR, while the TCRdb copy is restricted to in-frame clones and leaves out a portion. The sample includes tens of thousands of clones, around 89% of them seen just once. This sequence joins TRBV7-2 and TRBJ2-5; D may be TRBD1 or TRBD2 (5 bases each). The input for sequencing was CD4+ or CD8+ T cells sorted from blood, taken in a trial of the OX40 agonist ivuxolimab. The TCR sequence derives from an adult with an advanced solid tumor such as melanoma, head and neck, liver or kidney cancer. The CDR3 bases are TGTGCCAGCAGCTTAGGGGGGAGGACCCAGTACTTC. This codes for CASSLGGRTQYF.